This T cell receptor beta chain stems from a study of blood T cells in healthy people across ages. Through a sample-barcoded 5' primer and a J-beta primer mix, a second PCR was run for roughly 7 to 12 cycles. TCRdb reprocessed the 5' RACE reads with MiXCR, giving one entry per CDR3 protein. Altogether over 1,300,000 distinct CDR3 sequences are present, almost 60% being singletons, with the ten largest covering 6.7%. This clonotype showed up just a few times. The junction had 1 base not matched to a gene; V was cut back by 5 bases and J by 1 base. CDR3 length equals 13 residues. They isolated at least 6 million PBMCs from each sample.

Sequencing used blood. The sequence was collected from a man younger than 35 in good health. The chain combines TRBV12-3 or TRBV12-4 with TRBJ2-5; 7 bases map to TRBD1. CDR3 coding DNA: TGTGCCAGCAGTGACAGGGTCCAAGAGACCCAGTACTTC. Protein: CASSDRVQETQYF.